The 8 T cell receptor beta chains presented below share a single source sample, sequenced in a study of OX40 agonist ivuxolimab in advanced cancers. TCRdb's table, derived via immunoSEQ multiplex PCR, lists solely in-frame clones and lacks some. The top ten hold roughly 15% of the sample, which has tens of thousands of clones, less than 90% seen once. Sample: CD4+ or CD8+ T cells sorted from blood, taken in a trial of the OX40 agonist ivuxolimab. These receptors were taken from an adult with an advanced solid tumor such as melanoma, head and neck, liver or kidney cancer.

The genes are TRBV7-3 and TRBJ2-1; D perhaps matches TRBD1 (5 bases). There are 14 residues in the CDR3. Per the germline V gene, CDR1 is SGHTA and CDR2 is FQGTGA. V was pared by 2 bases and J by 5 bases, with 10 bases between. The CDR3 DNA is TGTGCCAGCAGCTTACAGGGTATGCACAATGAGCAGTTCTTC. This gives the protein CASSLQGMHNEQFF.

This clone was seen more than once but under ten times. This chain joins TRBV9 and TRBJ2-7, with D uncertain. The CDR3 has 17 amino acids. CDR1 is SGDLS and CDR2 is YYNGEE in the germline V gene. Trimming took 0 bases from V and 4 from J, leaving 20 bases between them. CDR3 loop: CASSVGDAGKNLYEQYF. The DNA for the CDR3 is TGTGCCAGCAGCGTAGGAGATGCAGGCAAGAATCTATACGAGCAGTACTTC.

The rearrangement joins TRBV19 to TRBJ2-3, with 10 positions matching TRBD2. Looked up from germline, CDR1 is LNHDA and CDR2 is SQIVND (reference sequence). This CDR3 comprises 18 residues. V lost 0 bases, J lost 4 bases, and 10 bases stayed unmatched. The CDR3 DNA sequence: TGTGCCAGTAGTATAGATCTATCAGCGGGAGGGCGGGCAGATACGCAGTATTTT. It codes for CASSIDLSAGGRADTQYF.

The chain has TRBV19 and TRBJ1-5; D unresolved. Germline V gene sequence: CDR1 LNHDA, CDR2 SQIVND (reference sequence). The CDR3 spans 12 residues. V was pared by 7 bases and J by 3 bases, with 7 bases between. The CDR3 loop reads CASTRYNQPQHF. The CDR3 DNA follows: TGTGCCAGTACCAGATACAATCAGCCCCAGCATTTT.

The chain links TRBV27 to TRBJ2-3; D gene uncertain. The germline CDR1 and CDR2 sequences are MNHEY and SMNVEV (reference sequence). This CDR3 is built from 14 residues. V lost 2 bases to trimming and J lost 0 bases, with 6 bases between them. The CDR3 DNA reads as TGTGCCAGCAGTTTAGATTATAGCACAGATACGCAGTATTTT. Protein product: CASSLDYSTDTQYF.

This clone was seen a few times. The chain recombines TRBV6-1 with TRBJ2-7, with TRBD2 identical over 12 bases. The CDR3 runs to 15 residues. Germline CDR1 and CDR2: MNHNS and SASEGT. Trimming cost V 5 bases and J 5 bases; bases outside gene matches: 7. CDR3 amino acids: CASSSGTSGSHEQYF. The DNA of the CDR3 is TGTGCCAGCAGTTCCGGGACTAGCGGGTCTCACGAGCAGTACTTC.

This sequence joins TRBV29-1 and TRBJ2-5, with 10 bases identical to TRBD2. Germline CDR1 and CDR2: SQVTM and ANQGSEA. This CDR3 has 18 residues. The V and J ends lost 0 bases and 0 bases, in that order; junction bases with no gene match: 10. The CDR3 region is CSVEEGTFSGRYQETQYF. The CDR3 DNA follows: TGCAGCGTTGAAGAAGGAACTTTTAGCGGGAGGTACCAAGAGACCCAGTACTTC. Based on the CDR3 plus reference TRBV29-1 and TRBJ2-5, the full variable domain is SAVISQKPSRDICQRGTSLTIQCQVDSQVTMMFWYRQQPGQSLTLIATANQGSEATYESGFVIDKFPISRPNLTFSTLTVSNMSPEDSSIYLCSVEEGTFSGRYQETQYFGPGTRLLVL.

Written as DNA, the CDR3 is TGTGCCAGCAGCTTAGAAAGGGGCGGAATCTACGAGCAGTACTTC. Translated: CASSLERGGIYEQYF. V is TRBV11-2 and J is TRBJ2-7, with D perhaps TRBD1 (5 bases). The germline CDR1 and CDR2 sequences are SGHAT and FQNNGV. V lost 0 bases and J lost 3, with 12 bases in between. This CDR3 has 15 residues.